This TCR beta chain was observed in a study of T cells in Graves' hyperthyroidism and ophthalmopathy. Study as a whole: Sampling of peripheral blood happened at initial diagnosis, prior to any treatment.

CDR1 and CDR2 from the germline V gene are LNHNV and YYDKDF (reference sequence). The CDR3 spans 13 residues. V gave up 5 bases and J gave up 8 bases, with 15 bases separating them. General study results and limits: Expanded thyroid clonotypes (above 0.001) were mostly also found in blood.

Stability of Graves' hyperthyroidism was defined as absent ophthalmopathy progression within 18 months. 10 ml fresh peripheral blood yielded the PBMCs. Amplification of TCR beta CDR3 regions used RNA as the template. With the HTBI primer set, the TCR CDR3 went through a first round of RT-PCR. A single record per CDR3 protein comes from TCRdb applying MiXCR to the multiplex PCR reads. The data hold a few hundred thousand distinct CDR3 sequences, with approximately 25% observed a single time. A word on this clonotype: What it binds is unknown.

Sequenced input: blood. The chain joins TRBV15 to TRBJ1-2, with no clear D. The TCR was taken from a man between 50 and 59 years old with Graves' hyperthyroidism. DNA of the CDR3: TGTGCCACCAGCCCTCGGAGATCAGAGGGCTACACCTTC. Translation gives CATSPRRSEGYTF.